These T cell receptor beta chains were read from a single sample in a study of beta chain features in type 1 diabetes. Data came from immunoSEQ multiplex PCR; TCRdb stores just in-frame clones and leaves some out. The table includes approximately 470,000 clones, around 30% detected once. The sample was naive CD4+ T cells from blood. The receptors shown here come from a man between 18 and 35 years old in good health. Each CDR3 is given with its conserved first and last residue.

cdr3_aa | j_call | v_call
CASSFGGGTDTQYF | TRBJ2-3 | TRBV7-2
CASSVQASGAPTQYF | TRBJ2-3 | TRBV9
CAWSKIGGEQYF | TRBJ2-7 | TRBV30
CSGDTSTDTQYF | TRBJ2-3 | TRBV29-1
CASSHQGYEQYF | TRBJ2-7 | TRBV23-1
CASSLARAVQETQYF | TRBJ2-5 | TRBV5-1
CASSYFTGTAPREQYF | TRBJ2-7 | TRBV6-5
CASAEQGAAKNIQYF | TRBJ2-4 | TRBV25-1
CASSLSRDSSGANVLTF | TRBJ2-6 | TRBV4-1
CASSLRGGDQETQYF | TRBJ2-5 | TRBV7-2
CASSSRLAGVNTGELFF | TRBJ2-2 | TRBV5-4
CASSTLAVQETQYF | TRBJ2-5 | TRBV2
CARREAVTGELFF | TRBJ2-2 | TRBV2
CASTSSDGYTF | TRBJ1-2 | TRBV28
CASSLGGTDTQYF | TRBJ2-3 | TRBV28
CASSTRDSYNEQFF | TRBJ2-1 | TRBV7-9
CAWSPLTSGNEQFF | TRBJ2-1 | TRBV30
CASSEWTSADTQYF | TRBJ2-3 | TRBV25-1
CASSITDTQYF | TRBJ2-3 | TRBV9
CAWSPGLAAYYEQYF | TRBJ2-7 | TRBV30
CASSVVGMSTDTQYF | TRBJ2-3 | TRBV9
CASSQHLNEQYF | TRBJ2-7 | TRBV5-5
CASSPVLAGGHEQFF | TRBJ2-1 | TRBV5-1
CSVVTMNTEAFF | TRBJ1-1 | TRBV29-1
CASSYTSGSTDTQYF | TRBJ2-3 | TRBV5-6
CASSPKRYNEQFF | TRBJ2-1 | TRBV14
CASSVLGEQFF | TRBJ2-1 | TRBV18
CSAGGQALETQYF | TRBJ2-5 | TRBV29-1
CALRGGFQTQYF | TRBJ2-5 | TRBV30
CASSPTGANVLTF | TRBJ2-6 | TRBV19
CSVTRGHGYTF | TRBJ1-2 | TRBV29-1
CASRGLAGSNEQFF | TRBJ2-1 | TRBV2
CAWQRGREAFF | TRBJ1-1 | TRBV30
CASSTPGVNEQYF | TRBJ2-7 | TRBV28
CAWSVRRLSTEAFF | TRBJ1-1 | TRBV30
CATAVLADPNEQFF | TRBJ2-1 | TRBV10-3
CASSGPGQGGTQYF | TRBJ2-3 | TRBV9
CASSPSFGTQYF | TRBJ2-5 | TRBV5-1
CAISGSGTDTQYF | TRBJ2-3 | TRBV10-3
CSAQRWGRSPVEAFF | TRBJ1-1 | TRBV29-1
CASSEPGLAEGYTF | TRBJ1-2 | TRBV25-1
CASSQEGWETQYF | TRBJ2-5 | TRBV4-2
CASSSYPPGNEQFF | TRBJ2-1 | TRBV7-2
CASRRAGSGETQYF | TRBJ2-5 | TRBV25-1
CSVERTGNYEQYF | TRBJ2-7 | TRBV29-1
CAWRGFWMGEQYF | TRBJ2-7 | TRBV30
CASTYRGAGANVLTF | TRBJ2-6 | TRBV28
CAWSAGTTEDTQYF | TRBJ2-3 | TRBV30